This T cell receptor (beta chain) is from a study of Graves' ophthalmopathy and Graves' hyperthyroidism. Study-level findings and limits: Detection in blood was also observed for most expanded thyroid clonotypes above 0.001 frequency.

CDR1 is SGHTA, CDR2 FQGNSA, per germline. The CDR3 covers 16 residues. Between the trimmed V and J ends, which lost 1 base and 0 bases, there was a span of 12 bases. RNA served as the template for amplifying TCR beta CDR3 regions. HTBI primers were employed in first-round RT-PCR, then a second-round multiplex PCR followed. TCRdb reanalysed the multiplex PCR reads using MiXCR and keeps one entry per CDR3 protein. The sample includes some 380,000 distinct CDR3 sequences, 15% of them seen just once. This clonotype has at least ten counts. The antigen is not known. Hyperthyroidism patients were newly diagnosed, under 2 months' duration, aged 18 to 65. Thyroid ultrasound, orbital computed tomography, TRAb, serum thyroxine and clinical symptoms formed the basis of diagnosis.

The sequence came from a woman under 30 with stable Graves' hyperthyroidism. The sample taken for sequencing was peripheral blood. The rearrangement joins TRBV7-2 to TRBJ1-1; D gene ambiguous. CDR3 loop: CASSLVATTMNTEAFF. As DNA, the CDR3 is TGTGCCAGCAGCTTAGTCGCCACCACCATGAACACTGAAGCTTTCTTT.